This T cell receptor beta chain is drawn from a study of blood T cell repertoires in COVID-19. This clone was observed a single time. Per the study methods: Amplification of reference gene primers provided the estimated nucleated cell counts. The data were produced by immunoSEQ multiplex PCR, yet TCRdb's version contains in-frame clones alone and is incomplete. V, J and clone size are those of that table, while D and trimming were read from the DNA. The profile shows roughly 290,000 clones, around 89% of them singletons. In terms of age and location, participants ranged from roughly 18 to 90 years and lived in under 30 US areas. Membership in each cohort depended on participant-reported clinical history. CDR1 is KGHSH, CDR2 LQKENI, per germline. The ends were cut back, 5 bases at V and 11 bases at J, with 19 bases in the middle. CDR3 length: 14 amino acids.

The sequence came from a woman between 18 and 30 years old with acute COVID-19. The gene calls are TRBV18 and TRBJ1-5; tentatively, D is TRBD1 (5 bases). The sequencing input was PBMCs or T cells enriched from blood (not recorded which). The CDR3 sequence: CASSEYGTKGAQHF. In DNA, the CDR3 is TGTGCCAGCTCAGAGTACGGGACTAAAGGGGCCCAGCATTTT.